Presented here are 21 T cell receptor beta chains from one specimen sequenced in a study of blood T cell repertoires in COVID-19. Data came from immunoSEQ multiplex PCR; TCRdb stores just in-frame clones and leaves some out. The sample lists some 52,000 clones, just over 85% seen once, with 25% to 30% in the top ten. The sequencing sample was made of peripheral blood. The receptors derive from a human donor in a cohort sampled during active COVID-19.

The chain links TRBV28 to TRBJ2-6; TRBD1 agrees at 9 bases. The CDR3 runs to 16 residues. Germline values: CDR1 MDHEN, CDR2 SYDVKM. The V and J ends lost 6 bases and 2 bases, in that order; junction bases with no gene match: 5. The CDR3 nucleotides are TGTGCCAGCAGGTACAGGGGGCAGGCTGGGGCCAACGTCCTGACTTTC. This encodes CASRYRGQAGANVLTF. Based on the CDR3 plus reference TRBV28 and TRBJ2-6, the full variable domain is DVKVTQSSRYLVKRTGEKVFLECVQDMDHENMFWYRQDPGLGLRLIYFSYDVKMKEKGDIPEGYSVSREKKERFSLILESASTNQTSMYLCASRYRGQAGANVLTFGAGSRLTVL.

This chain's CDR3 is CASSPRGGGQPQHF. The CDR3 coding sequence is TGTGCCAGCAGTCCCAGGGGTGGTGGGCAGCCCCAGCATTTT. The chain employs TRBV28 and TRBJ1-5; TRBD1 is a possible D gene (6 bases). The CDR3 is 14 residues long. Trimming took off 5 bases at V and 7 bases at J, with 15 bases between the two ends. CDR1 is MDHEN and CDR2 is SYDVKM in the germline V gene. Together with reference TRBV28 and TRBJ1-5, the CDR3 gives the full variable domain: DVKVTQSSRYLVKRTGEKVFLECVQDMDHENMFWYRQDPGLGLRLIYFSYDVKMKEKGDIPEGYSVSREKKERFSLILESASTNQTSMYLCASSPRGGGQPQHFGDGTRLSIL.

The V and J genes are TRBV24-1 and TRBJ2-2, with 15 positions matching TRBD2. Germline V CDR1 and CDR2: KGHDR, SFDVKD. Unmatched junction bases numbered 5, after V lost 4 bases and J lost 3 bases. This CDR3 region has 18 residues. The CDR3 nucleotides read TGTGCCACCAGTGACCCAGGACTAGCGGGAGGGCACACCGGGGAGCTGTTTTTT. It translates to CATSDPGLAGGHTGELFF.

Here the CDR3 reads CASSPSNARGEQYF. The DNA for the CDR3 is TGTGCCAGCTCACCGAGCAACGCTAGGGGCGAGCAGTACTTC. V gene TRBV18 combines with J gene TRBJ2-7; possibly TRBD1 for D (5 bases). The germline V gene encodes CDR1 KGHSH and CDR2 LQKENI. The CDR3 totals 14 residues. V lost 3 bases and J 6 bases, leaving 15 bases between the germline ends.

V and J are TRBV5-1 and TRBJ1-2; maybe TRBD1 (6 bases). CDR1 and CDR2 (germline): SGHRS, YFSETQ. V lost 0 bases and J lost 2, with 11 bases in between. CDR3 length equals 15 residues. CDR3 in DNA: TGCGCCAGCAGCTTGGGTGGGGGCGTGAACTATGGCTACACCTTC. This encodes CASSLGGGVNYGYTF. Looking up the rest from reference TRBV5-1 and TRBJ1-2 gives the full variable domain: KAGVTQTPRYLIKTRGQQVTLSCSPISGHRSVSWYQQTPGQGLQFLFEYFSETQRNKGNFPGRFSGRQFSNSRSEMNVSTLELGDSALYLCASSLGGGVNYGYTFGSGTRLTVV.

The table lists this clone with a count of one. The chain recombines TRBV6-1 with TRBJ2-7; no clear D gene. V gave up 3 bases and J gave up 2 bases, with 17 bases separating them. The CDR3 contains 16 residues. CDR1 MNHNS and CDR2 SASEGT come from the germline V gene. CDR3 nucleotides: TGTGCCAGCAGTGACCGTCTTGGCCTTTCCCCCTACGAGCAGTACTTC. This codes for CASSDRLGLSPYEQYF.

The chain links TRBV5-5 to TRBJ2-1, with TRBD2 as a possible D gene (6 bases). This CDR3 comprises 15 residues. Germline CDR1 reads SGHKS; CDR2 reads YYEKEE (reference sequence). The V and J ends lost 4 bases and 0 bases respectively, with 11 bases between them. CDR3 nucleotides: TGTGCCAGCAGCGTTGCGGGGAGCTCCTACAATGAGCAGTTCTTC. It is translated as CASSVAGSSYNEQFF.

V gene TRBV6-5 combines with J gene TRBJ1-2, with D perhaps matching TRBD1 (6 bases). V was pared by 2 bases and J by 5 bases, with 18 bases between. Germline lookup yields CDR1 MNHEY and CDR2 SVGAGI. The length of the CDR3 is 16 residues. The CDR3 here is CASSYESLQGEYGYTF. The CDR3 nucleotides are TGTGCCAGCAGTTACGAATCTTTACAGGGAGAGTATGGCTACACCTTC.

The chain links TRBV7-2 to TRBJ2-3, with TRBD2 matching over 8 bases. V lost 4 bases and J lost 0; bases outside the gene matches: 12. Germline loops: CDR1 SGHTA, CDR2 FQGNSA. CDR3 length equals 18 residues. CDR3 loop: CASSSMVGGRTSTDTQYF. CDR3 DNA: TGTGCCAGCAGCTCTATGGTGGGCGGGAGGACTAGCACAGATACGCAGTATTTT.

The CDR3 sequence: CASSLTAGSSADTQYF. Written as DNA, the CDR3 is TGCGCCAGCAGCTTGACAGCGGGATCCAGTGCAGATACGCAGTATTTT. The rearrangement joins TRBV5-1 to TRBJ2-3, with 7 bases aligning to TRBD2. Germline CDR1 is SGHRS and CDR2 is YFSETQ. Losses at the gene ends were 1 base for V and 4 bases for J; bases not matched to a gene: 9. The CDR3 covers 16 residues.

The gene calls are TRBV18 and TRBJ1-4; a possible D gene is TRBD1 (5 bases). The V gene's germline CDR1 is KGHSH and CDR2 LQKENI. Deletions cut 3 bases from V and 5 bases from J, with 13 bases between. The CDR3 is 15 residues long. The CDR3 sequence is CASSPSAGHNEKLFF. The CDR3 DNA reads as TGTGCCAGCTCACCTTCGGCAGGGCACAATGAAAAACTGTTTTTT.

The rearrangement joins TRBV10-2 to TRBJ2-3; 10 nucleotides align to TRBD1. This CDR3 is built from 15 residues. CDR1 is WSHSY, CDR2 SAAADI, per germline. The V segment lost 8 bases and the J segment 3 bases; nucleotides outside the gene matches: 8. CDR3 loop: CASVNPGQGTDTQYF. The CDR3 DNA is TGCGCCAGCGTAAACCCGGGACAGGGGACAGATACGCAGTATTTT.

The rearrangement joins TRBV7-6 to TRBJ1-6; 7 nucleotides align to TRBD1. The V gene end was trimmed by 1 base and the J gene end by 8 bases; junction bases not matched to a gene: 2. The CDR3 spans 14 residues. CDR1 SGHVS and CDR2 FNYEAQ come from the germline V gene. CDR3 sequence reads: CASSLEGADSPLHF. In DNA form, the CDR3 reads TGTGCCAGCAGCTTAGAGGGGGCAGATTCACCCCTCCACTTT.

The gene calls are TRBV6-1 and TRBJ2-7; TRBD1 aligns across 7 bases. Looked up from germline, CDR1 is MNHNS and CDR2 is SASEGT. J was trimmed by 5 bases and V by 0 bases; bases with no gene match: 10. This CDR3 is built from 16 residues. The CDR3 DNA follows: TGTGCCAGCAGTGAAGCAGTCACAGGGGATTGGGACGAGCAGTACTTC. Its translation: CASSEAVTGDWDEQYF.

The chain links TRBV5-1 to TRBJ2-3; D might be TRBD1 (5 bases). Germline lookup yields CDR1 SGHRS and CDR2 YFSETQ. The CDR3 is 14 amino acids. Trimming took off 0 bases at V and 2 bases at J, with 7 bases between the two ends. The CDR3 region is CASSLETVTDTQYF. The CDR3 DNA reads TGCGCCAGCAGCTTGGAGACAGTCACAGATACGCAGTATTTT.

Written as DNA, the CDR3 is TGTGCCAGCAGTTTAAAAGGGTGGGAGGCACAAGAGACCCAGTACTTC. It codes for CASSLKGWEAQETQYF. The V call is TRBV27, the J call TRBJ2-5; D is perhaps TRBD2 (6 bases). The CDR3 has 16 amino acids. Between the trimmed V and J ends, which lost 2 bases and 2 bases, there was a span of 15 bases. Germline CDR1 reads MNHEY; CDR2 reads SMNVEV (reference sequence).

V gene TRBV12-3 or TRBV12-4 combines with J gene TRBJ1-4; D is undetermined. Trimming took 3 bases from V and 3 from J, leaving 5 bases between them. The CDR3 covers 13 residues. The CDR3 sequence: CASSLGANEKLFF. The CDR3 DNA is TGTGCCAGCAGTTTGGGAGCTAATGAAAAACTGTTTTTT.

The genes are TRBV7-2 and TRBJ2-5; TRBD1 matches 7 bases. The CDR3 is 15 residues long. J gave up 2 bases and V 4 bases, and 7 bases lay outside the gene matches. Germline assignment: CDR1 SGHTA and CDR2 FQGNSA. The CDR3 loop reads CASSSRMGQQETQYF. CDR3 coding DNA: TGTGCCAGCAGCTCCAGGATGGGACAGCAAGAGACCCAGTACTTC. Supplemented by reference TRBV7-2 and TRBJ2-5, the full variable domain reads GAGVSQSPSNKVTEKGKDVELRCDPISGHTALYWYRQSLGQGLEFLIYFQGNSAPDKSGLPSDRFSAERTGGSVSTLTIQRTQQEDSAVYLCASSSRMGQQETQYFGPGTRLLVL.

This chain uses TRBV27 with TRBJ2-7, with 7 positions matching TRBD2. Per the germline V gene, CDR1 is MNHEY and CDR2 is SMNVEV (reference sequence). Trimming removed 1 base from V and 2 bases from J; junction bases left unmatched: 8. The CDR3 runs to 16 residues. The CDR3, as DNA: TGTGCCAGCAGTTTATACTCTTCTAGCGGACCCTACGAGCAGTACTTC. This translates into CASSLYSSSGPYEQYF.

The CDR3 bases are TGTGCCAGCAGCTGGGCAGGCAATGGCTACACCTTC. It is translated as CASSWAGNGYTF. The gene calls are TRBV11-2 and TRBJ1-2, with D uncertain. V was trimmed by 4 bases and J by 6 bases, leaving 9 bases between them. CDR3 length: 12 residues. The germline CDR1 and CDR2 sequences are SGHAT and FQNNGV.

V gene TRBV28 combines with J gene TRBJ1-2, with 12 bases aligning to TRBD1. V lost 3 bases to trimming and J lost 6 bases; unmatched junction nucleotides: 2. This CDR3 is 14 amino acids long. Germline V gives CDR1 MDHEN, CDR2 SYDVKM. The CDR3 nucleotides are TGTGCCAGCAGTTTCGGGACAGGGGGCCATGGCTACACCTTC. This gives the protein CASSFGTGGHGYTF.